This passage covers 4 T cell receptor beta chains from one sample sequenced in a study of blood T cell repertoires in COVID-19. Libraries were prepared by immunoSEQ multiplex PCR; TCRdb keeps only in-frame clonotypes and omits some of them. The sample has approximately 57,000 clones; under 90% are singletons. The sequencing input was peripheral blood. The receptors were sampled from a man aged 40-50 years with active COVID-19.

This chain joins TRBV5-1 and TRBJ2-5, with D tentatively TRBD2 (6 bases). V was pared by 3 bases and J by 2 bases, with 17 bases between. The CDR3 contains 16 residues. Germline-derived CDR1 and CDR2 are SGHRS and YFSETQ. The CDR3 nucleotides read TGCGCCAGCAGCTCACAAACTGGGGGGAGGCAAGAGACCCAGTACTTC. It encodes CASSSQTGGRQETQYF.

This rearrangement joins TRBV28 to TRBJ2-5; perhaps TRBD1 as D (5 bases). CDR3 size: 12 residues. The V end was cut by 8 bases, the J end by 1 base, with 8 bases between. Germline CDR1 reads MDHEN; CDR2 reads SYDVKM. CDR3 region: CASGHPQETQYF. CDR3 DNA: TGTGCCAGCGGACACCCCCAAGAGACCCAGTACTTC.

The chain recombines TRBV30 with TRBJ2-1; TRBD2 might be the D (7 bases). Trimming cost V 1 base and J 15 bases, with 19 bases left between them. CDR3 length equals 13 residues. Germline V CDR1 and CDR2: GTSNPN, SVGIG (reference sequence). CDR3 residues: CAWSAGGGAGLFF. CDR3 DNA: TGTGCCTGGAGTGCTGGTGGGGGGGCTGGTCTGTTCTTC. Using reference TRBV30 and TRBJ2-1 for the parts outside the CDR3, the full variable domain is SQTIHQWPATLVQPVGSPLSLECTVEGTSNPNLYWYRQAAGRGLQLLFYSVGIGQISSEVPQNLSASRPQDRQFILSSKKLLLSDSGFYLCAWSAGGGAGLFFGPGTRLTVL.

J is TRBJ1-6 and V is TRBV3-1 (or the pseudogene TRBV3-2), with 8 positions matching TRBD1. CDR1 is LGHDT, CDR2 YNNKEL, per germline (reference sequence). This CDR3 has 16 residues. Unmatched junction bases numbered 4, after V lost 3 bases and J lost 3 bases. CDR3 sequence: CASSQGGQGYNSPLHF. CDR3 DNA sequence: TGTGCCAGCAGCCAGGGAGGACAGGGCTATAATTCACCCCTCCACTTT.